The TCR beta chain described here comes from a study of T cell responses to AZD1222 COVID-19 vaccine. General observations from the study: Seropositivity was recorded at baseline in only a handful of AZD1222 recipients. Clonal diversity was possibly underestimated; the donors were predominantly white British and more often female. Increased Spike-specific TCR breadth and depth were observed after two AZD1222 doses. Reports indicate that nearly half of spike-specific TCRs are directed at unmutated variant regions.

As to this clone: Its matching antigen is unknown.

The method was immunoSEQ multiplex PCR; TCRdb's version includes in-frame clones alone and lacks a portion of them. The table has over 120,000 clones, around 87% seen once; the top ten hold 1.6%. This CDR3 contains 14 residues. Trimming at V came to 3 bases and at J to 9 bases, leaving 8 bases not matched to a gene. The germline gives CDR1 SGHAT, CDR2 FQNNGV. The clonotype comes from an adult in good health. V gene TRBV11-2 combines with J gene TRBJ2-7; TRBD1 matches at 10 bases. The sequencing here drew on peripheral blood, taken on day 0 of AZD1222 vaccination. CDR3: CASSFYGQGVGQYF. Written as DNA, the CDR3 is TGTGCCAGCAGCTTCTATGGACAGGGGGTAGGGCAGTACTTC. The whole variable domain, remainder taken from reference TRBV11-2 and TRBJ2-7, is EAGVAQSPRYKIIEKRQSVAFWCNPISGHATLYWYQQILGQGPKLLIQFQNNGVVDDSQLPKDRFSAERLKGVDSTLKIQPAKLEDSAVYLCASSFYGQGVGQYFGPGTRLTVT.